The rows below give T cell receptor beta chains drawn from one sample of a study of Ad26.COV2.S vaccination and SARS-CoV-2 variants. Libraries were prepared by immunoSEQ multiplex PCR; TCRdb keeps only in-frame clonotypes and omits some of them. Counted here are around 340,000 clones, around 88% occurring once; the ten biggest clones make up around a tenth. The material was peripheral blood, obtained in a trial of Ad26.COV2.S vaccine versus placebo. The source is a person between 18 and 65 years old who received the Ad26.COV2.S COVID-19 vaccine or a placebo. Each CDR3 is given with its conserved first and last residue. Each record gives: V gene, D gene, J gene, CDR3 DNA, CDR3 protein. D genes are given only for firm matches.

V: TRBV3-1/TRBV3-2
D: NA
J: TRBJ1-1
DNA: TGTGCCAGCAGCCGACAGCATGAAGCTTTCTTT
CDR3: CASSRQHEAFF

V: TRBV27
D: NA
J: TRBJ1-2
DNA: TGTGCCAGCAGTTTGGTGGCAGGCTATGGCTACACCTTC
CDR3: CASSLVAGYGYTF

V: TRBV5-1
D: TRBD2
J: TRBJ2-7
DNA: TGCGCCAGCAGCTCTGGGACTAGCGGAGGCTTCTACGAGCAGTACTTC
CDR3: CASSSGTSGGFYEQYF

V: TRBV2
D: NA
J: TRBJ2-7
DNA: TGTGCCAGCAGTGCGGGGGAGAGGTACGAGCAGTACTTC
CDR3: CASSAGERYEQYF

V: TRBV30
D: NA
J: TRBJ1-4
DNA: TGTGCCTGGAGTGACGGTTCGGGTAATGAAAAACTGTTTTTT
CDR3: CAWSDGSGNEKLFF

V: TRBV7-9
D: TRBD1
J: TRBJ1-2
DNA: TGTGCCAGCAGCCCTAGCGGGGGACAGACCGATGGCTACACCTTC
CDR3: CASSPSGGQTDGYTF

V: TRBV4-3
D: NA
J: TRBJ1-3
DNA: TGCGCCAGCAGCCAAGATGTAGGGCACTCTGGAAACACCATATATTTT
CDR3: CASSQDVGHSGNTIYF

V: TRBV4-2
D: TRBD2
J: TRBJ2-5
DNA: TGTGCCAGCAGCTCCGGGACTAGGGTCCAAGAGACCCAGTACTTC
CDR3: CASSSGTRVQETQYF

V: TRBV7-9
D: TRBD2
J: TRBJ2-1
DNA: TGTGCCAGCAGCCGGGAGTCTAGCGGCGTCTGGGTACGCAATGAGCAGTTCTTC
CDR3: CASSRESSGVWVRNEQFF

V: TRBV4-3
D: NA
J: TRBJ1-5
DNA: TGCGCCAGCAGCCAAGAAGGTGGTCAGCCCCAGCATTTT
CDR3: CASSQEGGQPQHF

V: TRBV5-1
D: TRBD2
J: TRBJ2-1
DNA: TGCGCCAGCAGCCAACCTCCTCGGGCTAGCGGAAACAATGAGCAGTTCTTC
CDR3: CASSQPPRASGNNEQFF

V: TRBV7-9
D: TRBD1
J: TRBJ2-6
DNA: TGTGCCAGCAGCTACGGGACAGGGGGTGCTGGGGCCAACGTCCTGACTTTC
CDR3: CASSYGTGGAGANVLTF

V: TRBV5-4
D: TRBD2
J: TRBJ2-3
DNA: TGTGCCAGCAGCCCCAGAGTTAGCGGGGGGACCTCACCAGATACGCAGTATTTT
CDR3: CASSPRVSGGTSPDTQYF